What follows are 13 T cell receptor beta chains derived from one specimen sequenced in a study of control samples from healthy donors and cancer patients. Clones were sequenced by immunoSEQ multiplex PCR, and TCRdb holds only the in-frame ones, with some missing. The sample has roughly 90,000 clones, 90% to 95% seen once. The sequencing sample was made of blood. The receptors stem from a woman aged 25 to 45 in good health.

This clone has only one observation. The CDR3 is CAWGQFVYTQYF. The CDR3 nucleotides read TGTGCCTGGGGCCAGTTTGTGTATACGCAGTATTTT. The genes are TRBV30 and TRBJ2-3, with D unresolved. With 5 bases removed from V and 7 bases from J, the gap between germline ends came to 13 bases. This CDR3 has 12 residues. Germline-derived CDR1 and CDR2 are GTSNPN and SVGIG (reference sequence).

This clone was picked up one time. The chain combines TRBV2 with TRBJ1-3; D not certain. Trimming left V 6 bases short and J 4 bases short, with 7 bases between. In germline, CDR1 is SNHLY, CDR2 FYNNEI. The CDR3 consists of 12 residues. CDR3 in amino acids: CASRSSGNTIYF. In nucleotides, the CDR3 is TGTGCCAGCAGGTCCTCAGGAAACACCATATATTTT.

The chain has TRBV7-8 and TRBJ2-7, with unresolved D. V lost 6 bases, J lost 0 bases, and 9 bases lay in between. This CDR3 spans 13 amino acids. Germline V gives CDR1 SGHVS, CDR2 FQNEAQ. The chain's CDR3 is CASSTRVSYEQYF. For the CDR3, the DNA is TGTGCCAGCAGTACAAGGGTCTCCTACGAGCAGTACTTC.

J is TRBJ2-7 and V is TRBV11-2; 8 bases agree with TRBD2. V shed 3 bases, J shed 3 bases, and the junction held 7 bases outside the gene matches. The CDR3 is 15 residues long. CDR1 is SGHAT, CDR2 FQNNGV, per germline. CDR3 sequence (DNA): TGTGCCAGCAGCTTTGCCGGGGGGGCGTTCTACGAGCAGTACTTC. This encodes CASSFAGGAFYEQYF.

The genes are TRBV3-1 (or the pseudogene TRBV3-2) and TRBJ1-6; D is perhaps TRBD1 (5 bases). The V end lost 4 bases, the J end lost 7 bases, and 11 bases lay between the germline ends. Germline-derived CDR1 and CDR2 are LGHDT and YNNKEL (reference sequence). CDR3 length: 14 residues. CDR3 in DNA: TGTGCCAGCAGCCCTGGACACTTAAATTCACCCCTCCACTTT. Protein product: CASSPGHLNSPLHF.

The V and J genes are TRBV9 and TRBJ1-4, with 9 bases matching TRBD1. The junction had 6 bases not matched to a gene; V was cut back by 0 bases and J by 3 bases. CDR1 SGDLS and CDR2 YYNGEE come from the germline V gene. The CDR3 has 17 amino acids. The CDR3 bases are TGTGCCAGCAGCGTAGAAGGACAGGGGTTATCTAATGAAAAACTGTTTTTT. It translates to CASSVEGQGLSNEKLFF. The whole variable domain, filled in from reference TRBV9 and TRBJ1-4, reads DSGVTQTPKHLITATGQRVTLRCSPRSGDLSVYWYQQSLDQGLQFLIQYYNGEERAKGNILERFSAQQFPDLHSELNLSSLELGDSALYFCASSVEGQGLSNEKLFFGSGTQLSVL.

CDR3 nucleotides: TGCAGCGGGACGAAGGGGTACGAGCAGTACTTC. Amino acids: CSGTKGYEQYF. The chain combines TRBV29-1 with TRBJ2-7, with D perhaps TRBD1 (5 bases). The CDR3 length is 11 residues. Germline loops: CDR1 SQVTM, CDR2 ANQGSEA. The ends were cut back, 7 bases at V and 4 bases at J, with 11 bases in the middle.

This clone was seen a few times. V is TRBV7-9 and J is TRBJ1-4, with D uncertain. The CDR3 has 14 amino acids. V shed 1 base and J shed 8 bases, with 11 bases lying between them. CDR1 and CDR2 (germline): SEHNR, FQNEAQ (reference sequence). The DNA for the CDR3 is TGTGCCAGCAGCTTAGGGGAAAGTTACGAAAAACTGTTTTTT. Encoded protein: CASSLGESYEKLFF.

The rearrangement links TRBV10-2 to TRBJ2-7; the D is unclear. With 3 bases removed from V and 0 bases from J, the gap between germline ends came to 6 bases. This CDR3 has 13 amino acids. Germline CDR1 reads WSHSY; CDR2 reads SAAADI. The CDR3 sequence: CASSEGNSYEQYF. In DNA form, the CDR3 reads TGCGCCAGCAGTGAAGGGAACTCCTACGAGCAGTACTTC.

This clone was seen a few times. The V and J genes are TRBV6-1 and TRBJ1-5; D is ambiguous. The CDR3 runs 15 residues. CDR1 and CDR2 from the germline V gene are MNHNS and SASEGT. Trimming removed 0 bases at V and 6 bases at J, with 12 bases between. CDR3 in DNA: TGTGCCAGCAGTGAAGCCCCAACGGGAGGTCAGCCCCAGCATTTT. Amino acids: CASSEAPTGGQPQHF.

This rearrangement joins TRBV7-3 to TRBJ1-3; D is perhaps TRBD1 (5 bases). The germline gives CDR1 SGHTA, CDR2 FQGTGA. Trimming took 2 bases from V and 2 from J, leaving 7 bases between them. The CDR3 is 14 amino acids. CDR3 amino acids: CASSLGGPGNTIYF. In DNA form, the CDR3 reads TGTGCCAGCAGCTTAGGGGGACCTGGAAACACCATATATTTT.

The rearrangement joins TRBV4-1 to TRBJ1-1; D not resolved. The V gene lost 4 bases and the J gene lost 0 bases, with 21 bases spanning the gap. Germline loops: CDR1 MGHRA, CDR2 YSYEKL. The CDR3 sequence is 18 residues long. The CDR3: CASSRGRGLGPMNTEAFF. CDR3 nucleotides: TGCGCCAGCAGCCGCGGCCGAGGGTTAGGCCCCATGAACACTGAAGCTTTCTTT.

In regard to this clone: A junction end diverges from the germline sequence, so it may reflect a read error. The chain uses TRBV7-7 and TRBJ2-5; 8 bases align to TRBD2. The length of the CDR3 is 15 residues. CDR1 SSHAT and CDR2 FNYEAQ come from the germline V gene (reference sequence). The chain's CDR3 is CASSLGTRGEETQYF. The CDR3 DNA reads as TGTGCTAGCAGCTTAGGGACTAGGGGGGAAGAGACCCAGTACTTC.